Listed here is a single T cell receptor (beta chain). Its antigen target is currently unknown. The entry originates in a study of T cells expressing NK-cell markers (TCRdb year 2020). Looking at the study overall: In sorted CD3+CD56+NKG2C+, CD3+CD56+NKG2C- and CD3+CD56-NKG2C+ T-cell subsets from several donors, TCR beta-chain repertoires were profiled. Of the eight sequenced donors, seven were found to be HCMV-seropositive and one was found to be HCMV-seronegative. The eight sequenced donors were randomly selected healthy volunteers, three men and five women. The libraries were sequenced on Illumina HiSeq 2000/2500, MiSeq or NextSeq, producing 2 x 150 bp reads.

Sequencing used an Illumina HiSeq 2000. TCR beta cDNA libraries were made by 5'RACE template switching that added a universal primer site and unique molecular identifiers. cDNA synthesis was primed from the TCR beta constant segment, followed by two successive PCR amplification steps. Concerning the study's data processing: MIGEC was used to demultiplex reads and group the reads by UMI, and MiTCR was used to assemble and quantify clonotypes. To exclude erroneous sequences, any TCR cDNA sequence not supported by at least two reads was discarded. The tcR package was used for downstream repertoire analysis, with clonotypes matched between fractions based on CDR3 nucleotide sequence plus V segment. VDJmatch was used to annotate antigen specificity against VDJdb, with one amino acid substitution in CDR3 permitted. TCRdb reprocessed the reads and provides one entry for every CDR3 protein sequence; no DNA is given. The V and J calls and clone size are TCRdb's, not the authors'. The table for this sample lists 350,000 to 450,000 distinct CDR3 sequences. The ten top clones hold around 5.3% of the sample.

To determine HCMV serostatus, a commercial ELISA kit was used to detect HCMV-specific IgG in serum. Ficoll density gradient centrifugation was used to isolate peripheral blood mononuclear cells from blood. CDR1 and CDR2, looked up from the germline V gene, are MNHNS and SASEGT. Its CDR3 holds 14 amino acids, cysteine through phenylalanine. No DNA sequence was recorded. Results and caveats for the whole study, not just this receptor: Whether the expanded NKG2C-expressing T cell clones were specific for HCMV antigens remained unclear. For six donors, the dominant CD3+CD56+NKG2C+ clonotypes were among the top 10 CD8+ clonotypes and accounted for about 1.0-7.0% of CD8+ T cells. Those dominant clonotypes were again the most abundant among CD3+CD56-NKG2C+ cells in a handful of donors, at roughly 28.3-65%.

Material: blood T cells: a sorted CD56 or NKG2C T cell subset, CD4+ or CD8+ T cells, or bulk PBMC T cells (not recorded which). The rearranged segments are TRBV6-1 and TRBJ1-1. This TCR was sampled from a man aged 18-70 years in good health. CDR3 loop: CASSVQPRNTEAFF.